Below are 14 T cell receptor beta chains sequenced from a single sample in a study of blood T cell repertoires in COVID-19. TCRdb's table, derived via immunoSEQ multiplex PCR, lists solely in-frame clones and lacks some. This table holds 90,000 to 150,000 clones, approximately 79% found once. The sample consisted of peripheral blood. These receptors were taken from a man in his fifties or sixties with acute or convalescent COVID-19.

The V and J genes are TRBV5-6 and TRBJ1-2, with D perhaps matching TRBD1 (6 bases). CDR3 length equals 15 residues. Trimming cost V 1 base and J 4 bases, with 14 bases left between them. CDR1 is SGHDT and CDR2 is YYEEEE in the germline V gene. The CDR3: CASSLWGQGFYGYTF. The CDR3 DNA is TGTGCCAGCAGCTTGTGGGGGCAGGGGTTCTATGGCTACACCTTC. The full variable domain, with the rest looked up from reference TRBV5-6 and TRBJ1-2, is DAGVTQSPTHLIKTRGQQVTLRCSPKSGHDTVSWYQQALGQGPQFIFQYYEEEERQRGNFPDRFSGHQFPNYSSELNVNALLLGDSALYLCASSLWGQGFYGYTFGSGTRLTVV.

The J gene is TRBJ2-7, the V gene TRBV21-1; the tabulated D call, TRBD1, remains unverified against the DNA. TRBV21-1 is a known pseudogene. The length of the CDR3 is 13 residues. CDR3 amino acids: CASSPYRVYEQYF. As DNA, the CDR3 is TGTGCCAGCAGCCCCTACAGAGTCTACGAGCAGTACTTC.

The chain carries TRBV5-1 and TRBJ2-1, with D possibly TRBD2 on 6 matching bases. V lost 6 bases to trimming and J lost 5 bases, with 12 bases between them. This CDR3 has 13 residues. Germline V gene sequence: CDR1 SGHRS, CDR2 YFSETQ. The CDR3 spells CASMEDYNNEQFF. For the CDR3, the DNA is TGCGCCAGCATGGAGGACTATAACAATGAGCAGTTCTTC.

The V and J genes are TRBV19 and TRBJ1-2; 7 nucleotides align to TRBD1. V was pared by 6 bases and J by 2 bases, with 3 bases of the junction left unmatched. The CDR3 has 13 amino acids. Germline loops: CDR1 LNHDA, CDR2 SQIVND (reference sequence). The CDR3 coding sequence is TGTGCCAGTAGACACAGGGGAAACTATGGCTACACCTTC. As protein: CASRHRGNYGYTF.

The chain joins TRBV2 to TRBJ2-1; no clear D gene. The CDR3 length is 13 residues. Germline V gene data show CDR1 as SNHLY and CDR2 as FYNNEI. V shed 2 bases and J shed 4 bases, with 6 bases lying between them. CDR3 loop: CASSENYYNEQFF. DNA of the CDR3: TGTGCCAGCAGTGAAAACTATTACAATGAGCAGTTCTTC.

V and J are TRBV7-3 and TRBJ2-1; 11 positions match TRBD2. This CDR3 comprises 15 residues. The V gene end was trimmed by 5 bases and the J gene end by 10 bases; junction bases not matched to a gene: 10. Germline CDR1 reads SGHTA; CDR2 reads FQGTGA. The CDR3 loop reads CASSKLPTSGEEQFF. DNA of the CDR3: TGTGCCAGCAGCAAATTACCGACTAGCGGGGAAGAGCAGTTCTTC.

This chain connects TRBV19 to TRBJ2-7, with 9 positions matching TRBD1. The CDR3 totals 15 residues. The V segment lost 4 bases and the J segment 0 bases; nucleotides outside the gene matches: 4. Germline assignment: CDR1 LNHDA and CDR2 SQIVND (reference sequence). For the CDR3, the DNA is TGTGCCAGTAGTACGGGACAGGGAAGCTCCTACGAGCAGTACTTC. This translates into CASSTGQGSSYEQYF. Looking up the rest from reference TRBV19 and TRBJ2-7 gives the full variable domain: DGGITQSPKYLFRKEGQNVTLSCEQNLNHDAMYWYRQDPGQGLRLIYYSQIVNDFQKGDIAEGYSVSREKKESFPLTVTSAQKNPTAFYLCASSTGQGSSYEQYFGPGTRLTVT.

The CDR3 protein is CASSNRLAGGNEQFF. CDR3 DNA: TGCGCCAGCAGCAACCGACTAGCGGGAGGGAATGAGCAGTTCTTC. V usage is TRBV5-1 and J usage is TRBJ2-1; 14 bases align to TRBD2. CDR3 size: 15 residues. The V segment lost 4 bases and the J segment 7 bases; nucleotides outside the gene matches: 4. Germline lookup yields CDR1 SGHRS and CDR2 YFSETQ.

This sequence joins TRBV9 and TRBJ1-1, with 8 bases matching TRBD1. The CDR3 has 14 amino acids. The ends lost 3 bases at V and 0 bases at J; junction bases unmatched: 1. Germline CDR1 is SGDLS and CDR2 is YYNGEE. CDR3: CASSAGGLNTEAFF. The CDR3 coding sequence is TGTGCCAGCAGCGCAGGGGGCTTGAACACTGAAGCTTTCTTT.

The chain recombines TRBV19 with TRBJ1-5; D is possibly TRBD1 (5 bases). The CDR3 covers 14 residues. V was shortened by 3 bases and J by 8 bases, with 14 bases between the two germline ends. Per germline, CDR1 LNHDA and CDR2 SQIVND (reference sequence). The CDR3 DNA reads as TGTGCCAGTAGTATTGCGGGGCGGGTGGAGCCCCAGCATTTT. Its translation is CASSIAGRVEPQHF.

V is TRBV2 and J is TRBJ1-5, with D maybe TRBD1 (5 bases). CDR1 and CDR2 from the germline V gene are SNHLY and FYNNEI. The CDR3 contains 15 residues. The V gene lost 6 bases and the J gene lost 2 bases, with 14 bases spanning the gap. As DNA, the CDR3 is TGTGCCAGCAGGACGTCTGGGGCCGGCAATCAGCCCCAGCATTTT. It specifies CASRTSGAGNQPQHF.

The chain is built from TRBV7-3 and TRBJ1-2, with 9 bases aligning to TRBD1. CDR3 length: 15 residues. The V gene's germline CDR1 is SGHTA and CDR2 FQGTGA. J gave up 3 bases and V 5 bases, and 7 bases lay outside the gene matches. DNA for the CDR3: TGTGCCAGCAGCCCAACGGGACAGGGCTACTATGGCTACACCTTC. Amino acid sequence: CASSPTGQGYYGYTF.

V and J are TRBV19 and TRBJ1-6, with unresolved D. Germline V CDR1 and CDR2: LNHDA, SQIVND (reference sequence). The CDR3 is made up of 15 amino acids. The V and J ends lost 3 bases and 5 bases respectively, with 11 bases between them. As DNA, the CDR3 is TGTGCCAGTAGTATTGGACTACAGAATAATTCACCCCTCCACTTT. Encoded protein: CASSIGLQNNSPLHF.

This clone was counted a few times. This chain connects TRBV5-1 to TRBJ2-2; 9 nucleotides agree with TRBD2. CDR1 is SGHRS, CDR2 YFSETQ, per germline. Losses at the gene ends were 0 bases for V and 6 bases for J; bases not matched to a gene: 6. The CDR3 spans 16 residues. CDR3 sequence: CASSLAREGISGELFF. CDR3 coding DNA: TGCGCCAGCAGCTTGGCGCGGGAGGGCATTTCCGGGGAGCTGTTTTTT.